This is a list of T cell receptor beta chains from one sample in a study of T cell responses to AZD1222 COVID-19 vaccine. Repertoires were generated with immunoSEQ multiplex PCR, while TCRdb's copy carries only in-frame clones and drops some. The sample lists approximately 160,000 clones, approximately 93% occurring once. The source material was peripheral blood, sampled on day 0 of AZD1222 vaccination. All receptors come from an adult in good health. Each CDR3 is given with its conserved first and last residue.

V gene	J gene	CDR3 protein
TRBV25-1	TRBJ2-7	CASSGTLAYEQYF
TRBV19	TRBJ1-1	CASSILGPVTEAFF
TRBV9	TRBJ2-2	CASSVFGLNTGELFF
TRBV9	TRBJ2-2	CASSMDRVPGELFF
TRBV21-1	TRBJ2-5	CASSKAVGHWYQETQYF
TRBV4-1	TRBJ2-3	CASRPIRGQTDTQYF
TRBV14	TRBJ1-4	CASSPSEGEKLFF
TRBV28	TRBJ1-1	CASSLYGGLGTEAFF
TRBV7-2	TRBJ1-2	CASSFMGDGRSGYTF
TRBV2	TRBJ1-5	CASNAQINQPQHF
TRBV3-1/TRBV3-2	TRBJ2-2	CASSHLPGQGASNGELFF
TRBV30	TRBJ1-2	CAWSPTQGPTF
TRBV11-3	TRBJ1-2	CASSHRDSNNYGYTF
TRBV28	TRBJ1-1	CASSLSAGQGNTEAFF
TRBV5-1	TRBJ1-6	CASSLAGASYNSPLHF
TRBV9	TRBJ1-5	CASSSEDRVDQPQHF
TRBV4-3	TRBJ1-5	CASSQDLSYQPQHF
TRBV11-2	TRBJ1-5	CASSLGNQPQHF
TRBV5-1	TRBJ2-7	CASSLVGGNYEQYF
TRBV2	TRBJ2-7	CASSIDRGDYEQYF
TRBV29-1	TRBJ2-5	CSSTSGETQYF
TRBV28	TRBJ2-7	CASSSTRGQYF
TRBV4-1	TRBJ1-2	CASSPPGGGYTF
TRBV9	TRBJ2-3	CASSDTDVTDTQYF
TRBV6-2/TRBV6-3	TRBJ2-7	CASSYSRGRTIGYEQYF
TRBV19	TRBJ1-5	CASSRQGSNQPQHF
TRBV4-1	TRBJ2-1	CASSQDRAGGLRNEQFF
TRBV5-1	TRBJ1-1	CASSLQGSHAEAFF
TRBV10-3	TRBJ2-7	CAISEGTGPYEQYF
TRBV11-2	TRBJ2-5	CASSTGRETQYF
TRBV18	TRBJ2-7	CASSPRSGTGTYEQYF
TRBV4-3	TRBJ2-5	CASSQGPEGRLETQYF
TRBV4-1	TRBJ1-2	CASSQEPGRGGYTF
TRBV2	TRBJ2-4	CASRQTSGGESIQYF
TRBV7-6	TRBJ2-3	CASSLVILRGESSDTQYF
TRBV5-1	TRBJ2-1	CASSRGLSGDGEQFF
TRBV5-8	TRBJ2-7	CASSLRRLAGGHEQYF